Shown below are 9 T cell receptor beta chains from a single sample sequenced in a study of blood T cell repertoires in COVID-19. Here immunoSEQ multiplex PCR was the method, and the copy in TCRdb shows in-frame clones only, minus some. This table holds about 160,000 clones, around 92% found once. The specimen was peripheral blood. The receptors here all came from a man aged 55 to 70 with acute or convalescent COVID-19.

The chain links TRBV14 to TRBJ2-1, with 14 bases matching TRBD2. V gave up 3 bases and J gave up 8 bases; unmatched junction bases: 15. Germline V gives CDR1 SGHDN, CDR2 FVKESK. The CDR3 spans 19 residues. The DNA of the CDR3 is TGTGCCAGCAGCCAGACCGCCAGACTAGCGGGGGGGATTAACGATGAGCAGTTCTTC. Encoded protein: CASSQTARLAGGINDEQFF.

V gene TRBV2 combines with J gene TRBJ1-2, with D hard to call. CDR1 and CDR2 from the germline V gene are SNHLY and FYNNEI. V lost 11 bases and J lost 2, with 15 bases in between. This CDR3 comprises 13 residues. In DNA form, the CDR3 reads TGTGCCGGGCATCGAACGACCAACTATGGCTACACCTTC. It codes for CAGHRTTNYGYTF.

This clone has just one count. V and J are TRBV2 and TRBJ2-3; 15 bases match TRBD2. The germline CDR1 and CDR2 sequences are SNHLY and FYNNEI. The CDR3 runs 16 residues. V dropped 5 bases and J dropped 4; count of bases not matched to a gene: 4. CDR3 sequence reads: CASSLGLAGGPDTQYF. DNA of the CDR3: TGTGCCAGCAGTTTGGGACTAGCGGGGGGACCAGATACGCAGTATTTT. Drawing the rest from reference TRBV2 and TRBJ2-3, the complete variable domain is EPEVTQTPSHQVTQMGQEVILRCVPISNHLYFYWYRQILGQKVEFLVSFYNNEISEKSEIFDDQFSVERPDGSNFTLKIRSTKLEDSAMYFCASSLGLAGGPDTQYFGPGTRLTVL.

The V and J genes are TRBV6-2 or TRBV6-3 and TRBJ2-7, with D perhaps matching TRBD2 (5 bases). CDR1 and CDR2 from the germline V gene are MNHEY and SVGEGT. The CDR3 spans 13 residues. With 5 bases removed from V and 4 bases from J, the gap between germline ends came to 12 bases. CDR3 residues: CASSGGSGYEQYF. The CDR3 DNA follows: TGTGCCAGCAGTGGCGGATCGGGATACGAGCAGTACTTC.

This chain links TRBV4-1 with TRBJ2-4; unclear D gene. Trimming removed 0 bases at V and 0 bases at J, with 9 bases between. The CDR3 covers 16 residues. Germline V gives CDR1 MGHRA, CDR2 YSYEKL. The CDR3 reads CASSQDFGPAKNIQYF. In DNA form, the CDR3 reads TGCGCCAGCAGCCAAGATTTTGGGCCAGCCAAAAACATTCAGTACTTC.

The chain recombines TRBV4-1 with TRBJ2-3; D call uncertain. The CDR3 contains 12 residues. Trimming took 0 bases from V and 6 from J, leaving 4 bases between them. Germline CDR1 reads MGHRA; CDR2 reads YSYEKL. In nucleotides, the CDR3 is TGCGCCAGCAGCCAAGACGGGGATACGCAGTATTTT. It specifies CASSQDGDTQYF.

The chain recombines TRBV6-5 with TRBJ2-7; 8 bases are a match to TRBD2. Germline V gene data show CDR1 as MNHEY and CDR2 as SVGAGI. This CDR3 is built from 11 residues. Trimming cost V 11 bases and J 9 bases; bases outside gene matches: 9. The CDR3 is CASREGPRQYF. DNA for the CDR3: TGTGCCTCCCGGGAGGGGCCCCGGCAGTACTTC.

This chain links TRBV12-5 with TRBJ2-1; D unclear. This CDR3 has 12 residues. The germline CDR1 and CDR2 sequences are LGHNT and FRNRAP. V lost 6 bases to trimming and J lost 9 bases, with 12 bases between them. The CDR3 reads CASGTSQVEQFF. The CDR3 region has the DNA TGTGCTAGTGGCACCTCGCAGGTTGAGCAGTTCTTC.

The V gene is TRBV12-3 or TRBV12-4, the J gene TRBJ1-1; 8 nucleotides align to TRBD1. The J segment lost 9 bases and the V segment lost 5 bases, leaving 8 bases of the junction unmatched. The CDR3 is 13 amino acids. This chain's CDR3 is CASSTSGQGKAFF. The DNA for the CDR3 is TGTGCCAGCAGTACCTCCGGACAGGGAAAAGCTTTCTTT.